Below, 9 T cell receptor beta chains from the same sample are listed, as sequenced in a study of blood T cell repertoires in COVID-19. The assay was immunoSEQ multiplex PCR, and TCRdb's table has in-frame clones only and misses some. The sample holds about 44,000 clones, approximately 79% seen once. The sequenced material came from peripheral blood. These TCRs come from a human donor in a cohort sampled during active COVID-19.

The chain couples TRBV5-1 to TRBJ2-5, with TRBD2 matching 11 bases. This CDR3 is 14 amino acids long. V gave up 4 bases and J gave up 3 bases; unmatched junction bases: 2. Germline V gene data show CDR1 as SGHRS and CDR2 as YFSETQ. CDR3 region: CASSPGLAEETQYF. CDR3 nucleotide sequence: TGCGCCAGCAGCCCGGGACTAGCGGAAGAGACCCAGTACTTC.

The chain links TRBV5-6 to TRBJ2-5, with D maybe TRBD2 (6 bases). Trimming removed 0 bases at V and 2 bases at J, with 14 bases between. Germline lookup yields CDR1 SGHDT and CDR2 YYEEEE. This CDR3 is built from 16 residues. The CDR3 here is CASSLVVGGIQETQYF. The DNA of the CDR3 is TGTGCCAGCAGCTTGGTAGTGGGGGGTATTCAAGAGACCCAGTACTTC.

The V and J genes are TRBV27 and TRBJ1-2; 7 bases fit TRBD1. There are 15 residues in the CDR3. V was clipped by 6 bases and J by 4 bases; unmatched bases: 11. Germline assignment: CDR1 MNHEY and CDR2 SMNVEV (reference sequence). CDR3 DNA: TGTGCCAGCAGCCAAATATACAGGGGTCCCTATGGCTACACCTTC. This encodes CASSQIYRGPYGYTF.

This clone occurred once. CDR3 DNA sequence: TGTGCCAGCAGCCCCAGCGGGGGCAGCACAGATACGCAGTATTTT. This sequence encodes CASSPSGGSTDTQYF. V is TRBV7-9 and J is TRBJ2-3; 8 bases fit TRBD2. The CDR3 loop spans 15 amino acids. Germline CDR1 SEHNR, CDR2 FQNEAQ (reference sequence). The V gene end was trimmed by 5 bases and the J gene end by 0 bases; junction bases not matched to a gene: 4.

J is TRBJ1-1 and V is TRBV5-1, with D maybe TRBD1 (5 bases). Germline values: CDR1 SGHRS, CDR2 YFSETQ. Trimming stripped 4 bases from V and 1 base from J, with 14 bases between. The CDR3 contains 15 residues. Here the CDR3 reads CASSPAGSWNTEAFF. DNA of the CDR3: TGCGCCAGCAGCCCGGCAGGGTCGTGGAACACTGAAGCTTTCTTT.

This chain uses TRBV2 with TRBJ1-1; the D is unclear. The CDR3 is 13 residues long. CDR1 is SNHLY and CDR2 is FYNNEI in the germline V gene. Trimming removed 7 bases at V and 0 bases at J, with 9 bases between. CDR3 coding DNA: TGTGCCAGCAATGAGTTCATGAACACTGAAGCTTTCTTT. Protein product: CASNEFMNTEAFF.

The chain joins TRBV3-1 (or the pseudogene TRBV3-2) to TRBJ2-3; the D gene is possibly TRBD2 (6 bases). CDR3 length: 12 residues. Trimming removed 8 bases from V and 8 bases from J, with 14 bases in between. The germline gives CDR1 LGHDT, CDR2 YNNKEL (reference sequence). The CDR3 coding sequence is TGTGCCAGCGGCTCCGTGGGGGGTACGCAGTATTTT. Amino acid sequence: CASGSVGGTQYF.

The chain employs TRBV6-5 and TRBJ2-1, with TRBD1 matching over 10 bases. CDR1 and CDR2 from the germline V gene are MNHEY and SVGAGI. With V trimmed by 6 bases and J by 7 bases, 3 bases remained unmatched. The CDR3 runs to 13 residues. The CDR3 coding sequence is TGTGCCAGCAGACGACAGGGGGCGAATGAGCAGTTCTTC. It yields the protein CASRRQGANEQFF.

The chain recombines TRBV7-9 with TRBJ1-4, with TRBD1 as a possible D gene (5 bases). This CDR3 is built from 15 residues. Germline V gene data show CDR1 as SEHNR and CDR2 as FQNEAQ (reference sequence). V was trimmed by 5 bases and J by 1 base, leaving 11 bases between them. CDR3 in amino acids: CASSDARGTNEKLFF. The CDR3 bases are TGTGCCAGCAGCGACGCAAGGGGAACTAATGAAAAACTGTTTTTT.